Reported below is one T cell receptor (beta chain). The antigen remains unidentified. Germline assignment: CDR1 SGHNT and CDR2 YYREEE (reference sequence). V lost 0 bases to trimming and J lost 3 bases, with 3 bases between them. This CDR3 has 12 amino acids. The table came from immunoSEQ multiplex PCR; TCRdb's copy has only in-frame clones and leaves some out. The data show 350,000 to 600,000 clones, nearly 90% seen once. These data come from a study of Ad26.COV2.S vaccination and SARS-CoV-2 variants. Across the whole study: The study gave Ad26.COV2.S intramuscularly, once or twice 56 days apart.

Treatment denoted: 15 to 20 received Ad26.COV2.S at low or high dose, single or two shots; several received placebo; per-sample allocation not given. Sampling occurred on day 63 after the first vaccine or placebo injection. An Ad26 vector expressing Wuhan-strain SARS-CoV-2 spike served as the vaccine. The study's findings and limits: Spike-specific TCR breadth was greater in vaccine than placebo recipients. There was a possibility that the TCR breadth and depth analyses underestimated total T cell responses.

The sequences come from peripheral blood, collected in a trial of Ad26.COV2.S vaccine versus placebo. The origin of this receptor is a person between 18 and 65 years old who received the Ad26.COV2.S COVID-19 vaccine or a placebo. This chain connects TRBV5-4 to TRBJ1-1; no clear D. CDR3 sequence (DNA): TGTGCCAGCAGCTTGGATGACACTGAAGCTTTCTTT. Protein sequence: CASSLDDTEAFF.